This T cell receptor (beta chain) appears in the sequencing data of a study of radiotherapy plus CTLA-4 blockade in lung cancer. Data came from immunoSEQ multiplex PCR; TCRdb stores just in-frame clones and leaves some out. The data show 45,000 to 55,000 clones, around nine tenths seen once. Points from the study as a whole: Early clone dynamics of blood T cells, plus interferon-beta, reportedly predicted response best.

Looked up from germline, CDR1 is MRHNA and CDR2 is SNTAGT. CDR3 size: 17 residues. V trimming: 6 bases; J trimming: 2 bases; junction bases outside the gene matches: 7. This clone came up once. Its antigen is undetermined. The chain joins TRBV6-4 to TRBJ2-6, with 10 bases identical to TRBD1. The sample consisted of peripheral blood, taken from a patient treated with radiotherapy plus ipilimumab. This receptor was identified in a human donor with non-small cell lung cancer whose response to radiotherapy plus ipilimumab could not be evaluated. Here the CDR3 reads CASSPTGGSTGANVLTF. The CDR3 DNA reads as TGTGCCAGCAGCCCGACAGGGGGCTCTACTGGGGCCAACGTCCTGACTTTC.